This is a list of T cell receptor beta chains from one sample in a study of cytotoxic CD8 clonotypes in ibrutinib-treated CLL. Libraries were prepared by immunoSEQ multiplex PCR; TCRdb keeps only in-frame clonotypes and omits some of them. The sample lists fewer than 25,000 clones; roughly 70% were seen once. The starting material was PBMCs, obtained after 24 months of ibrutinib treatment. The receptors originated from a human donor with chronic lymphocytic leukemia. Both conserved end residues are part of each CDR3. A D gene is named only where the DNA matches it firmly. The size of a clone is reported for some rows only, either as once, few or many, or as a class for expanded clones.

d_call,v_call,j_call,clone_size,cdr3_aa,cdr3_nt
NA,TRBV12-5,TRBJ1-6,NA,CASGNPGPRNSPLHF,TGTGCTAGTGGAAATCCGGGACCGCGAAATTCACCCCTCCACTTT
NA,TRBV5-1,TRBJ2-1,NA,CASSPGLAYNEQFF,TGCGCCAGCAGCCCGGGACTCGCCTACAATGAGCAGTTCTTC
NA,TRBV7-6,TRBJ2-5,NA,CASSAPQETQYF,TGTGCCAGCAGCGCCCCACAAGAGACCCAGTACTTC
NA,TRBV5-1,TRBJ1-1,NA,CASSPGRDWRTEAFF,TGCGCCAGCTCCCCTGGGCGGGATTGGAGAACTGAAGCTTTCTTT
NA,TRBV2,TRBJ2-3,NA,CASRDSFTDTQYF,TGTGCCAGCAGGGACAGTTTCACAGATACGCAGTATTTT
NA,TRBV5-1,TRBJ2-7,NA,CASSFEPASYEQYF,TGCGCCAGCAGCTTCGAGCCGGCATCCTACGAGCAGTACTTC
NA,TRBV11-2,TRBJ1-5,NA,CASSLAYGDGGNQPQHF,TGTGCCAGCAGCTTAGCGTACGGGGATGGAGGCAATCAGCCCCAGCATTTT
TRBD1,TRBV5-4,TRBJ1-2,NA,CASTSGTAYGYTF,TGTGCCAGCACCTCGGGGACAGCCTATGGCTACACCTTC
NA,TRBV19,TRBJ2-7,NA,CASSRQPQQSGQYF,TGTGCCAGTTCCCGGCAGCCTCAACAATCGGGGCAGTACTTC
TRBD2,TRBV6-6,TRBJ2-5,NA,CASSFGLGSPQETQYF,TGTGCCAGCAGTTTTGGACTAGGGTCCCCGCAAGAGACCCAGTACTTC
NA,TRBV20-1,TRBJ2-7,once,CSASTAYEQYF,TGCAGTGCTTCGACAGCCTACGAGCAGTACTTC
NA,TRBV6-1,TRBJ2-1,NA,CASSERYREFF,TGTGCCAGCAGTGAAAGGTACCGGGAGTTCTTC
NA,TRBV7-9,TRBJ2-6,NA,CASSLGWGAGANVLTF,TGTGCCAGCAGCTTAGGATGGGGAGCTGGGGCCAACGTCCTGACTTTC
TRBD2,TRBV4-1,TRBJ2-5,NA,CASSQVTSGEETQYF,TGCGCCAGCAGCCAAGTGACTAGCGGGGAAGAGACCCAGTACTTC
NA,TRBV5-4,TRBJ2-5,NA,CASSLEVRAEETQYF,TGTGCCAGCAGCTTGGAGGTCAGGGCAGAAGAGACCCAGTACTTC
TRBD2,TRBV15,TRBJ2-1,NA,CATSRETAGRAYNEQFF,TGTGCCACCAGCAGAGAGACAGCGGGGCGCGCTTACAATGAGCAGTTCTTC
NA,TRBV20-1,TRBJ2-1,few,CSVSGEQFF,TGCAGCGTAAGCGGGGAGCAGTTCTTC
NA,TRBV5-6,TRBJ2-1,NA,CASSLNNEQFF,TGTGCCAGCAGCCTTAACAATGAGCAGTTCTTC